The 21 T cell receptor beta chains listed next were all sequenced from one sample in a study of cytomegalovirus exposure and HLA in healthy donors. The primer mix had 60 Vbeta and 13 Jbeta primers. Method: immunoSEQ multiplex PCR; TCRdb's copy keeps in-frame clones and lacks some. The table shows under 150,000 clones, with approximately 87% occurring only once. Material for sequencing was PBMCs. The receptors come from a man in his forties in good health and CMV-seronegative.

The CDR3 sequence is CASSQEKGRDYSYEQYF. DNA of the CDR3: TGCGCCAGCAGCCAAGAAAAGGGCAGGGACTACTCCTACGAGCAGTACTTC. The chain recombines TRBV4-1 with TRBJ2-7; TRBD2 matches 7 bases. V trimming: 0 bases; J trimming: 0 bases; junction bases outside the gene matches: 8. The CDR3 contains 17 residues. The germline V gene has CDR1 MGHRA and CDR2 YSYEKL.

This clone was seen a handful of times. The junction departs from germline at one end; a sequencing error may be responsible. CDR3 sequence: CASSPNSNPGNTIYF. The CDR3 DNA sequence: TGTGCTAGCAGCCCCAACAGTAATCCTGGAAACACCATATATTTT. V gene TRBV7-7 combines with J gene TRBJ1-3; unclear D gene. Per the germline V gene, CDR1 is SSHAT and CDR2 is FNYEAQ (reference sequence). CDR3 length: 15 amino acids. The whole variable domain, remainder taken from reference TRBV7-7 and TRBJ1-3, is GAGVSQSPRYKVTKRGQDVTLRCDPISSHATLYWYQQALGQGPEFLTYFNYEAQPDKSGLPSDRFSAERPEGSISTLTIQRTEQRDSAMYRCASSPNSNPGNTIYFGEGSWLTVV.

This clone was seen more than once but under ten times. V is TRBV11-2 and J is TRBJ2-1; D is possibly TRBD1 (5 bases). V dropped 2 bases and J dropped 8 bases, with 16 bases sitting between them. This CDR3 comprises 15 residues. The germline gives CDR1 SGHAT, CDR2 FQNNGV. CDR3 sequence reads: CASSLPRQGFDEQFF. Here the CDR3 DNA reads TGTGCCAGCAGCTTACCCCGCCAGGGTTTCGATGAGCAGTTCTTC.

The chain employs TRBV7-9 and TRBJ1-1; D is possibly TRBD1 (6 bases). The V and J ends lost 5 bases and 3 bases respectively, with 10 bases between them. CDR3 length equals 13 residues. CDR1 SEHNR and CDR2 FQNEAQ come from the germline V gene (reference sequence). This chain's CDR3 is CASSGGYYTEAFF. The CDR3 DNA reads as TGTGCCAGCAGCGGGGGCTATTACACTGAAGCTTTCTTT. Together with reference TRBV7-9 and TRBJ1-1, the CDR3 gives the full variable domain: DTGVSQNPRHKITKRGQNVTFRCDPISEHNRLYWYRQTLGQGPEFLTYFQNEAQLEKSRLLSDRFSAERPKGSFSTLEIQRTEQGDSAMYLCASSGGYYTEAFFGQGTRLTVV.

This chain joins TRBV7-8 and TRBJ2-7, with D possibly being TRBD1 (6 bases). Trimming shortened V by 3 bases and J by 3 bases, and 15 bases separated the two germline ends. This CDR3 has 15 amino acids. Germline values: CDR1 SGHVS, CDR2 FQNEAQ. The CDR3 sequence is CASSFEGDTVYEQYF. CDR3 DNA: TGTGCCAGCAGCTTTGAGGGGGACACAGTCTACGAGCAGTACTTC.

As to this clone: The junction departs from the called germline gene at one end, perhaps through a read error. The chain recombines TRBV6-1 with TRBJ1-5; 7 nucleotides agree with TRBD1. Per the germline V gene, CDR1 is MNHNS and CDR2 is SASEGT. There are 16 residues in the CDR3. CDR3: CASSEGPGQGDQPQHF. The CDR3 bases are TGTGCCAGCAGCGAAGGCCCGGGGCAGGGGGATCAGCCCCAGCATTTT.

This chain links TRBV27 with TRBJ2-1; D is unresolved. From germline, CDR1 is MNHEY and CDR2 SMNVEV (reference sequence). Deletions cut 3 bases from V and 3 bases from J, with 15 bases between. The CDR3 consists of 16 residues. The CDR3, as DNA: TGTGCCAGCAGTTTCACGGAGACCTTTTACTACAATGAGCAGTTCTTC. Translated: CASSFTETFYYNEQFF.

The chain couples TRBV7-9 to TRBJ2-7; 8 positions match TRBD2. The V gene end was trimmed by 1 base and the J gene end by 2 bases; junction bases not matched to a gene: 1. The CDR3 consists of 14 residues. Germline V gene data show CDR1 as SEHNR and CDR2 as FQNEAQ (reference sequence). CDR3 in DNA: TGTGCCAGCAGCTTAGGGGGACTAGCCTACGAGCAGTACTTC. Its protein product is CASSLGGLAYEQYF.

The chain couples TRBV2 to TRBJ1-4; 8 nucleotides match TRBD1. The CDR3 spans 13 residues. V shed 8 bases and J 8 bases; nucleotides not matched to a gene: 7. The germline gives CDR1 SNHLY, CDR2 FYNNEI. CDR3 sequence: CASGQGQVEKLFF. CDR3 nucleotide sequence: TGTGCCAGCGGACAGGGTCAGGTAGAAAAACTGTTTTTT.

V and J are TRBV28 and TRBJ2-5; tentative D call: TRBD1 (5 bases). This CDR3 contains 13 residues. V lost 6 bases, J lost 1 base, and 9 bases lay in between. Germline CDR1 reads MDHEN; CDR2 reads SYDVKM. In DNA form, the CDR3 reads TGTGCCAGCAGCATTGGGGCCCAAGAGACCCAGTACTTC. It yields the protein CASSIGAQETQYF.

This chain joins TRBV2 and TRBJ2-2; 11 positions match TRBD2. CDR3 length: 17 residues. Losses at the gene ends were 7 bases for V and 5 bases for J; bases not matched to a gene: 12. Germline-derived CDR1 and CDR2 are SNHLY and FYNNEI. The CDR3 coding sequence is TGTGCCAGCAACAAGTTGGGGACTAGCGGAGCAACCGGGGAGCTGTTTTTT. The encoded protein is CASNKLGTSGATGELFF.

The genes are TRBV10-3 and TRBJ2-3, with 7 bases aligning to TRBD2. Germline assignment: CDR1 ENHRY and CDR2 SYGVKD. Trimming took 6 bases from V and 6 from J; bases not matched to a gene: 3. The CDR3 totals 12 residues. Written as DNA, the CDR3 is TGTGCCATCAGCCCCGGGGGGGATACGCAGTATTTT. Translation: CAISPGGDTQYF.

This chain links TRBV7-9 with TRBJ1-2, with TRBD1 identical over 9 bases. The CDR3 loop spans 13 amino acids. J gave up 4 bases and V 8 bases, and 5 bases lay outside the gene matches. Germline V CDR1 and CDR2: SEHNR, FQNEAQ (reference sequence). CDR3 DNA: TGTGCCAGCGGACGGGACAGGGTCTATGGCTACACCTTC. Amino acid sequence: CASGRDRVYGYTF.

The chain combines TRBV5-6 with TRBJ2-1; tentatively, D is TRBD1 (6 bases). The V end was cut by 0 bases, the J end by 4 bases, with 11 bases between. CDR3 size: 15 residues. Germline V gene lookup returns CDR1 SGHDT and CDR2 YYEEEE. The CDR3 DNA reads TGTGCCAGCAGCTTGGGAGGACAGAGTTACAATGAGCAGTTCTTC. Its translation: CASSLGGQSYNEQFF.

The V call is TRBV19, the J call TRBJ2-4; perhaps TRBD1 as D (6 bases). The CDR3 has 16 amino acids. Germline CDR1 LNHDA, CDR2 SQIVND (reference sequence). Trimming left V 3 bases short and J 2 bases short, with 14 bases between. Here the CDR3 DNA reads TGTGCCAGTAGTATTGTCCCTACAGGGTCCAAAAACATTCAGTACTTC. Translated, it gives CASSIVPTGSKNIQYF.

The V and J genes are TRBV5-4 and TRBJ2-3; the match to TRBD2 covers 7 bases. V lost 0 bases and J lost 5; bases outside the gene matches: 6. This CDR3 spans 15 amino acids. Germline V gives CDR1 SGHNT, CDR2 YYREEE (reference sequence). The DNA for the CDR3 is TGTGCCAGCAGCTTGGCTCTCCGGGGGGAAGATACGCAGTATTTT. Translating it yields CASSLALRGEDTQYF.

The V call is TRBV7-3, the J call TRBJ2-1; maybe TRBD2 (6 bases). The CDR3 runs 16 residues. CDR1 SGHTA and CDR2 FQGTGA come from the germline V gene. With 0 bases removed from V and 0 bases from J, the gap between germline ends came to 9 bases. Written as DNA, the CDR3 is TGTGCCAGCAGCTTAACTGGAGGGGTCTCCTACAATGAGCAGTTCTTC. Its translation is CASSLTGGVSYNEQFF. Supplemented by reference TRBV7-3 and TRBJ2-1, the full variable domain reads GAGVSQTPSNKVTEKGKYVELRCDPISGHTALYWYRQSLGQGPEFLIYFQGTGAADDSGLPNDRFFAVRPEGSVSTLKIQRTERGDSAVYLCASSLTGGVSYNEQFFGPGTRLTVL.

V usage is TRBV5-4 and J usage is TRBJ2-7; 9 nucleotides agree with TRBD1. Trimming at V came to 4 bases and at J to 8 bases, leaving 13 bases not matched to a gene. The CDR3 loop spans 15 amino acids. Germline V lookup: CDR1 SGHNT, CDR2 YYREEE (reference sequence). CDR3 sequence (DNA): TGTGCCAGCAGCCCCCCCGGGACAGGGTTACTGCAGCAGTACTTC. Its protein is CASSPPGTGLLQQYF.

Of note for this clone: The junction does not match germline at one end; this may be a read error. The rearrangement uses TRBV18 and TRBJ2-7; maybe TRBD2 (5 bases). CDR3 length: 13 amino acids. Germline V gene data show CDR1 as KGHSH and CDR2 as LQKENI. Here the CDR3 reads CASSPGSLPGLSF. CDR3 in DNA: TGTGCCAGCTCACCAGGGTCTCTCCCGGGGTTGTCCTTC. The full variable domain, with the rest looked up from reference TRBV18 and TRBJ2-7, is NAGVMQNPRHLVRRRGQEARLRCSPMKGHSHVYWYRQLPEEGLKFMVYLQKENIIDESGMPKERFSAEFPKEGPSILRIQQVVRGDSAAYFCASSPGSLPGLSFGPGTRLTVT.

A few counts support this clone. J is TRBJ1-1 and V is TRBV30; maybe TRBD1 (5 bases). Germline V gene data show CDR1 as GTSNPN and CDR2 as SVGIG (reference sequence). The CDR3 has 14 residues. V gave up 2 bases and J gave up 0 bases, with 10 bases separating them. The CDR3 loop reads CAWSKGIMNTEAFF. The CDR3 DNA reads TGTGCCTGGAGTAAGGGGATCATGAACACTGAAGCTTTCTTT.

The chain combines TRBV7-2 with TRBJ2-2, with a possible D match to TRBD2 (5 bases). CDR1 and CDR2 from the germline V gene are SGHTA and FQGNSA. This CDR3 spans 16 amino acids. The V and J ends lost 1 base and 2 bases respectively, with 11 bases between them. The CDR3 region has the DNA TGTGCCAGCAGCTTAGGGCCAGCGGCCAACACCGGGGAGCTGTTTTTT. This gives the protein CASSLGPAANTGELFF.